The rows below give T cell receptor beta chains drawn from one sample of a study of cytomegalovirus exposure and HLA in healthy donors. The protocol was immunoSEQ multiplex PCR, while the TCRdb copy is restricted to in-frame clones and leaves out a portion. The sample yields roughly 130,000 clones, about nine tenths seen once. The source material was PBMCs. These receptor sequences come from a young man in good health and CMV-seronegative. Each CDR3 is given with its conserved first and last residue. D genes are given only for firm matches. For some rows the clone size is stated as once, few or many, or as a class when expanded; others skip it.

CDR3: CASSLGFYEQYF
DNA: TGTGCCAGCAGTTTGGGCTTCTACGAGCAGTACTTC
J: TRBJ2-7
V: TRBV7-9
D: NA
size: NA

CDR3: CASSPNPGQGLNTEAFF
DNA: TGTGCCAGCAGCCCTAATCCGGGACAGGGACTGAACACTGAAGCTTTCTTT
J: TRBJ1-1
V: TRBV14
D: TRBD1
size: few

CDR3: CASSPLLAAANNEQFF
DNA: TGTGCCAGCAGCCCCCTGTTGGCCGCGGCGAACAATGAGCAGTTCTTC
J: TRBJ2-1
V: TRBV7-2
D: NA
size: NA

CDR3: CASSLFAGVTGELFF
DNA: TGTGCCAGCAGCCTGTTCGCGGGAGTCACCGGGGAGCTGTTTTTT
J: TRBJ2-2
V: TRBV14
D: TRBD2
size: NA

CDR3: CASSSDSKGQPQHF
DNA: TGTGCCAGCAGTTCGGACAGTAAAGGACAGCCCCAGCATTTT
J: TRBJ1-5
V: TRBV2
D: NA
size: NA

CDR3: CASSTLQGGYGYTF
DNA: TGTGCCAGCAGTACCCTACAGGGGGGCTATGGCTACACCTTC
J: TRBJ1-2
V: TRBV28
D: TRBD1
size: few

CDR3: CASSTRDSGNTIYF
DNA: TGTGCCAGCAGCACCCGGGACTCTGGAAACACCATATATTTT
J: TRBJ1-3
V: TRBV7-9
D: NA
size: once

CDR3: CASSLPGTGFYNEQFF
DNA: TGTGCCAGCAGCTTACCCGGGACTGGCTTCTACAATGAGCAGTTCTTC
J: TRBJ2-1
V: TRBV5-6
D: NA
size: NA

CDR3: CASSQRNQGALNEKLFF
DNA: TGTGCCAGTAGCCAGAGAAACCAGGGGGCGCTAAATGAAAAACTGTTTTTT
J: TRBJ1-4
V: TRBV19
D: TRBD1
size: NA

CDR3: CASRSWDRPYEQYF
DNA: TGTGCCAGCAGGAGCTGGGACAGGCCTTACGAGCAGTACTTC
J: TRBJ2-7
V: TRBV7-6
D: TRBD1
size: NA

CDR3: CASSVGRSGIYEQYF
DNA: TGTGCCAGCAGTGTTGGCCGTAGCGGGATTTACGAGCAGTACTTC
J: TRBJ2-7
V: TRBV28
D: TRBD2
size: NA

CDR3: CASKSSYNEQFF
DNA: TGTGCCAGCAAGAGCTCCTACAATGAGCAGTTCTTC
J: TRBJ2-1
V: TRBV9
D: NA
size: NA

CDR3: CAWSVLVNTDTQYF
DNA: TGTGCCTGGAGTGTACTTGTCAACACAGATACGCAGTATTTT
J: TRBJ2-3
V: TRBV30
D: NA
size: NA

CDR3: CASSGRQGPYEQYF
DNA: TGTGCCAGCAGTGGACGACAGGGACCCTACGAGCAGTACTTC
J: TRBJ2-7
V: TRBV7-9
D: TRBD1
size: NA

CDR3: CASSRRPSVGFNEQFF
DNA: TGTGCCAGCAGTCGCCGACCTAGCGTCGGTTTTAATGAGCAGTTCTTC
J: TRBJ2-1
V: TRBV28
D: NA
size: NA

CDR3: CASSDQAANTEAFF
DNA: TGTGCCAGCAGTGACCAGGCCGCGAACACTGAAGCTTTCTTT
J: TRBJ1-1
V: TRBV2
D: NA
size: NA

CDR3: CASSLNRNTEAFF
DNA: TGCGCCAGCAGCTTGAATCGGAACACTGAAGCTTTCTTT
J: TRBJ1-1
V: TRBV5-1
D: NA
size: few

CDR3: CASSIGRTAEFSGANVLTF
DNA: TGTGCCAGTAGTATAGGTCGGACAGCCGAATTCTCTGGGGCCAACGTCCTGACTTTC
J: TRBJ2-6
V: TRBV19
D: NA
size: NA

CDR3: CASSIGADRGIGNTEAFF
DNA: TGTGCCAGTAGTATAGGAGCGGACAGGGGAATAGGGAACACTGAAGCTTTCTTT
J: TRBJ1-1
V: TRBV19
D: TRBD1
size: few

CDR3: CASSLGGSLVYNEQFF
DNA: TGCGCCAGCAGCTTGGGGGGCAGCCTGGTCTACAATGAGCAGTTCTTC
J: TRBJ2-1
V: TRBV5-1
D: NA
size: NA

CDR3: CASRDRQVTDTEAFF
DNA: TGTGCCAGTAGGGACAGGCAGGTTACGGACACTGAAGCTTTCTTT
J: TRBJ1-1
V: TRBV19
D: TRBD1
size: NA

CDR3: CASSETGTVQDF
DNA: TGCGCCAGCAGTGAGACTGGGACAGTCCAGGATTTT
J: TRBJ2-3
V: TRBV10-2
D: TRBD1
size: once

CDR3: CASSSGGDQPQHF
DNA: TGTGCCAGCAGCTCAGGAGGGGATCAGCCCCAGCATTTT
J: TRBJ1-5
V: TRBV11-2
D: NA
size: few

CDR3: CASSPRAGTNEKLFF
DNA: TGTGCCAGCTCACCAAGAGCCGGGACTAATGAAAAACTGTTTTTT
J: TRBJ1-4
V: TRBV18
D: NA
size: few

CDR3: CASSIVGPTNEKLFF
DNA: TGTGCCAGTAGTATCGTGGGGCCAACTAATGAAAAACTGTTTTTT
J: TRBJ1-4
V: TRBV19
D: NA
size: NA

CDR3: CASSLALGSGAEQYF
DNA: TGCGCCAGCAGCTTGGCCTTGGGCAGCGGGGCCGAGCAGTACTTC
J: TRBJ2-7
V: TRBV5-1
D: TRBD2
size: NA

CDR3: CASSPVTGTDTQYF
DNA: TGTGCCAGCTCACCGGTCACAGGGACAGATACGCAGTATTTT
J: TRBJ2-3
V: TRBV18
D: NA
size: NA

CDR3: CASSRRDRSIRGEQFF
DNA: TGTGCCAGCAGCCGCCGGGACAGGAGCATCCGAGGTGAGCAGTTCTTC
J: TRBJ2-1
V: TRBV14
D: TRBD1
size: NA